These T cell receptor beta chains were read from a single sample in a study of T-cell reconstitution after alpha-beta-depleted transplantation in children. TCRdb reanalysed the PCR reads using MiXCR and keeps one entry per CDR3 protein. The table shows approximately 34,000 distinct CDR3 sequences, with 5% to 7% occurring only once. The material was peripheral blood, obtained 60 days after TCRalphabeta/CD19-depleted stem cell transplant. The receptors stem from a child less than two years old who had a stem cell transplant for acute myeloid leukemia, so the T cells may come from the graft donor. The CDR3 runs from the conserved cysteine through the conserved F or W. The order of the fields is clone size, J gene, V gene, D gene, CDR3 DNA, CDR3 protein. A D gene is named only where the DNA matches it firmly. Size is omitted from some rows. Given values are once, few, many or a class for expanded clones.

clone_size: many; j_call: TRBJ1-5; v_call: TRBV4-2; d_call: TRBD1; cdr3_nt: TGTGCCAGCAGCCAAGTTCGTTGGACAGGGATTCTCAATCAGCCCCAGCATTTT; cdr3_aa: CASSQVRWTGILNQPQHF
clone_size: many; j_call: TRBJ1-2; v_call: TRBV9; d_call: .; cdr3_nt: TGTGCCAGCAGCGTAGAACAGGGTAACTATGGCTACACCTTC; cdr3_aa: CASSVEQGNYGYTF
clone_size: medium-sized; j_call: TRBJ2-1; v_call: TRBV28; d_call: TRBD2; cdr3_nt: TGTGCCAGCAGTCCTATGCGGGGGTACAATGAGCAGTTCTTC; cdr3_aa: CASSPMRGYNEQFF
clone_size: many; j_call: TRBJ1-2; v_call: TRBV24-1; d_call: TRBD1; cdr3_nt: TGTGCCACCAGTGAATACCGGGACAGGGGAGAAAGCTACACCTTC; cdr3_aa: CATSEYRDRGESYTF
clone_size: many; j_call: TRBJ2-7; v_call: TRBV4-3; d_call: TRBD2; cdr3_nt: TGCGCCAGCAGCCAGGGAGCGGGGGGGCCCCACGAGCAGTACTTC; cdr3_aa: CASSQGAGGPHEQYF
clone_size: .; j_call: TRBJ2-7; v_call: TRBV20-1; d_call: .; cdr3_nt: TGCAGTGCTAGAGTAGGGCCCTCCTACGAGCAGTACTTC; cdr3_aa: CSARVGPSYEQYF
clone_size: many; j_call: TRBJ2-2; v_call: TRBV2; d_call: .; cdr3_nt: TGTGCCGCTAAGATAGCGGCCTACACCGGGGAGCTGTTTTTT; cdr3_aa: CAAKIAAYTGELFF
clone_size: many; j_call: TRBJ2-5; v_call: TRBV7-9; d_call: .; cdr3_nt: TGTGCCAGCAGCCCGACTAGTAGCTATGAGACCCAGTACTTC; cdr3_aa: CASSPTSSYETQYF
clone_size: many; j_call: TRBJ1-2; v_call: TRBV5-1; d_call: .; cdr3_nt: TGCGCCAGCAGCAACACCAGGAATGGCTACACCTTC; cdr3_aa: CASSNTRNGYTF
clone_size: many; j_call: TRBJ1-2; v_call: TRBV4-2; d_call: .; cdr3_nt: TGTGCCAGCAGCCAAGACCTCGGCTATGGCTACACCTTC; cdr3_aa: CASSQDLGYGYTF
clone_size: many; j_call: TRBJ1-1; v_call: TRBV11-2; d_call: .; cdr3_nt: TGTGCCAGCAGCTTATCACCCTCCAGGGATACTGAAGCTTTCTTT; cdr3_aa: CASSLSPSRDTEAFF
clone_size: many; j_call: TRBJ1-2; v_call: TRBV29-1; d_call: .; cdr3_nt: TGCAGCGTTGAAGATATGGGTGTCTATGGCTACACCTTC; cdr3_aa: CSVEDMGVYGYTF
clone_size: many; j_call: TRBJ2-5; v_call: TRBV10-1; d_call: .; cdr3_nt: TGCGCCAGCAGCGTTACAGGACAAGGGGAGACCCAGTACTTC; cdr3_aa: CASSVTGQGETQYF
clone_size: .; j_call: TRBJ1-1; v_call: TRBV5-1; d_call: .; cdr3_nt: TGCGCCAGCAGCTTGGGGGGGGGCCGAGGAGCTTTCTTT; cdr3_aa: CASSLGGGRGAFF
clone_size: many; j_call: TRBJ1-1; v_call: TRBV5-1; d_call: .; cdr3_nt: TGCGCCAGCAGTCGAGGTACTGAAGCTTTCTTT; cdr3_aa: CASSRGTEAFF
clone_size: many; j_call: TRBJ2-7; v_call: TRBV7-8; d_call: TRBD2; cdr3_nt: TGTGCCAGCAGCTGGTTTCGGGGGGAACACTACGAGCAGTACTTC; cdr3_aa: CASSWFRGEHYEQYF
clone_size: many; j_call: TRBJ1-5; v_call: TRBV5-1; d_call: TRBD1; cdr3_nt: TGCGCCAGCAGCTTGGCCCCACCGAGTCGGACAGGGACCACAGGCAATCAGCCCCAGCATTTT; cdr3_aa: CASSLAPPSRTGTTGNQPQHF